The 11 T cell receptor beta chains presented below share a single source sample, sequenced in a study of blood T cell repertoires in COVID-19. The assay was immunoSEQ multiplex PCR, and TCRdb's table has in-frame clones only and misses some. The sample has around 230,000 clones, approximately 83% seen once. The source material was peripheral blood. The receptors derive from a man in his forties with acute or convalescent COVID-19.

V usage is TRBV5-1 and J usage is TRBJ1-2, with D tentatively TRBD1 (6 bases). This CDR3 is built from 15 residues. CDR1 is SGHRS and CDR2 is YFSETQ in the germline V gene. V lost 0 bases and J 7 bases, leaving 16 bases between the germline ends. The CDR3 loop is CASSLAGQRAVGYTF. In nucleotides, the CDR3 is TGCGCCAGCAGCTTGGCGGGACAAAGGGCCGTTGGCTACACCTTC.

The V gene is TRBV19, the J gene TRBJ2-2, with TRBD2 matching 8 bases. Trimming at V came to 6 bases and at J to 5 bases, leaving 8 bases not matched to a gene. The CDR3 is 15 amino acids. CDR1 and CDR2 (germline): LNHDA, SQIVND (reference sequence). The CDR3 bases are TGTGCCAGTAGCACCCTCGGGAGGGGGACCGGGGAGCTGTTTTTT. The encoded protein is CASSTLGRGTGELFF.

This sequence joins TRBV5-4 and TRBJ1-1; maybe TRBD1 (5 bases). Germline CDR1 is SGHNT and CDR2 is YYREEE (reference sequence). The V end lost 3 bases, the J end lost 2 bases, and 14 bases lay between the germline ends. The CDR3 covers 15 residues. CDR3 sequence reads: CASSWAAGENTEAFF. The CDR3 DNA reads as TGTGCCAGCAGCTGGGCTGCGGGGGAAAACACTGAAGCTTTCTTT. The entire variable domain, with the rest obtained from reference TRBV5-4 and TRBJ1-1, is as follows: ETGVTQSPTHLIKTRGQQVTLRCSSQSGHNTVSWYQQALGQGPQFIFQYYREEENGRGNFPPRFSGLQFPNYSSELNVNALELDDSALYLCASSWAAGENTEAFFGQGTRLTVV.

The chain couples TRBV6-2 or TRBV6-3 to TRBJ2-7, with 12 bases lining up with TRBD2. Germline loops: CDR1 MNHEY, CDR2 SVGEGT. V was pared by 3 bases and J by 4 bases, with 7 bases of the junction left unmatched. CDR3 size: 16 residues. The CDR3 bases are TGTGCCAGCAGTTATCCCCTAGCGGGAGGGAGGTACGAGCAGTACTTC. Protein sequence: CASSYPLAGGRYEQYF.

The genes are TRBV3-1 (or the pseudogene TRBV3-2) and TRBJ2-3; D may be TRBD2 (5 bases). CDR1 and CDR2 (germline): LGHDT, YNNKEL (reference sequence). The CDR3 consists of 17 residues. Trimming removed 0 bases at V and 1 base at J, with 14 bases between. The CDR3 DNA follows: TGTGCCAGCAGCCAAGAGGGTCGGGGAGTAGGCACAGATACGCAGTATTTT. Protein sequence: CASSQEGRGVGTDTQYF.

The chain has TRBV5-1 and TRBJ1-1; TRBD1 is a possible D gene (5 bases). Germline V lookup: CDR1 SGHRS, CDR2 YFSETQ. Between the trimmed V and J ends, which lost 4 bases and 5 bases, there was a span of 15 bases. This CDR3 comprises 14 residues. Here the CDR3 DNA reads TGCGCCAGCAGCGCCGACAGACTTAATACTGAAGCTTTCTTT. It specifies CASSADRLNTEAFF.

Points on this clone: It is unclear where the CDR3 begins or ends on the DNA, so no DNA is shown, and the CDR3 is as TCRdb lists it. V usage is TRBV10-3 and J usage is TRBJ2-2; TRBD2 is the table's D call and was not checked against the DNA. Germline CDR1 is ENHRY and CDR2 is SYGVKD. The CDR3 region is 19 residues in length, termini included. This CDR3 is CAISTSVGGSFAYTGELFF.

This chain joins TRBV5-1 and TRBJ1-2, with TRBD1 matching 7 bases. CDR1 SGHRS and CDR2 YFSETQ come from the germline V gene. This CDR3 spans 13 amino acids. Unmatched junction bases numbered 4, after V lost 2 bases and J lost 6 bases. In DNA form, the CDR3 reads TGCGCCAGCAGCTTTGGGGACAGAGATGGCTACACCTTC. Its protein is CASSFGDRDGYTF.

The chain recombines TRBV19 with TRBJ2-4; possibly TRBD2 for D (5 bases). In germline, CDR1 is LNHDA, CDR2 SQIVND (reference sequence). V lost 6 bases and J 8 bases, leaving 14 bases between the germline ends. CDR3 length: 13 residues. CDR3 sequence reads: CASSPIVEDIQYF. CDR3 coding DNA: TGTGCCAGTAGCCCCATCGTGGAGGACATTCAGTACTTC. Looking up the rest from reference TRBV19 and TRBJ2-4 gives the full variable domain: DGGITQSPKYLFRKEGQNVTLSCEQNLNHDAMYWYRQDPGQGLRLIYYSQIVNDFQKGDIAEGYSVSREKKESFPLTVTSAQKNPTAFYLCASSPIVEDIQYFGAGTRLSVL.

CDR3 amino acids: CASSQVVGLAGYTGELFF. In DNA form, the CDR3 reads TGTGCCAGCAGCCAAGTGGTGGGACTAGCGGGCTACACCGGGGAGCTGTTTTTT. The chain employs TRBV14 and TRBJ2-2; TRBD2 aligns across 12 bases. The CDR3 contains 18 residues. V dropped 1 base and J dropped 3; count of bases not matched to a gene: 6. The germline V gene encodes CDR1 SGHDN and CDR2 FVKESK.

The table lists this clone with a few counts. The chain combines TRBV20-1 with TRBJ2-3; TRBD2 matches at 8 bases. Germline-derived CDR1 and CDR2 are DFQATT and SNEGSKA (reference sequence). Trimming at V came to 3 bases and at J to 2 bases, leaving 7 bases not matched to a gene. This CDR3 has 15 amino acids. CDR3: CSASNLAGHTDTQYF. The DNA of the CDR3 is TGCAGTGCTAGTAACCTAGCGGGTCACACAGATACGCAGTATTTT.